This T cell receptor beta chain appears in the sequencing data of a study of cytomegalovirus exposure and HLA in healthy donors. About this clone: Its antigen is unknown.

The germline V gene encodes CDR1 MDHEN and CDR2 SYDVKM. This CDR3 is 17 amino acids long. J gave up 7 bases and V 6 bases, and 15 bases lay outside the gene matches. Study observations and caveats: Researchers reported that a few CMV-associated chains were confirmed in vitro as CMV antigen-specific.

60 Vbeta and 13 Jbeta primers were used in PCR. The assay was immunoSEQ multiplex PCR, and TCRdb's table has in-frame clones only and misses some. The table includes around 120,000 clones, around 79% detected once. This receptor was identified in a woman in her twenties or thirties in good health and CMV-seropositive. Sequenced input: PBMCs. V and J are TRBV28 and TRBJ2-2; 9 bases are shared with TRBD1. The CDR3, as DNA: TGTGCCAGCAGCCCCGGGACAGGGTATTCTCCAGTCGGGGAGCTGTTTTTT. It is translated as CASSPGTGYSPVGELFF.